Presented here are 30 T cell receptor beta chains from one specimen sequenced in a study of blood T cell repertoires in COVID-19. The repertoire was sequenced with immunoSEQ multiplex PCR; TCRdb's copy has only in-frame clones and lacks some. There are tens of thousands of clones in the sample; around 90% occur only once, and 25% to 30% lies in the top ten. Sequenced: peripheral blood. The receptors shown here come from a woman older than 75 with acute or convalescent COVID-19.

The genes are TRBV11-1 and TRBJ2-5, with D possibly TRBD2 on 6 matching bases. V lost 9 bases and J 0 bases, leaving 8 bases between the germline ends. The CDR3 runs to 12 residues. Germline lookup yields CDR1 SGHAT and CDR2 FQDESV (reference sequence). The CDR3 reads CASGLHQETQYF. CDR3 DNA: TGTGCCAGTGGACTACACCAAGAGACCCAGTACTTC. The full variable domain, rest sourced from reference TRBV11-1 and TRBJ2-5, is EAEVAQSPRYKITEKSQAVAFWCDPISGHATLYWYRQILGQGPELLVQFQDESVVDDSQLPKDRFSAERLKGVDSTLKIQPAELGDSAMYLCASGLHQETQYFGPGTRLLVL.

The rearrangement links TRBV19 to TRBJ2-2; 10 nucleotides line up with TRBD2. The V gene's germline CDR1 is LNHDA and CDR2 SQIVND (reference sequence). This CDR3 is built from 17 residues. Trimming took 2 bases from V and 4 from J; bases not matched to a gene: 7. The CDR3 spells CASSIFPGLASTGELFF. The CDR3 DNA reads as TGTGCCAGTAGTATATTCCCGGGACTAGCGAGCACCGGGGAGCTGTTTTTT.

This chain links TRBV10-3 with TRBJ2-5; 8 nucleotides line up with TRBD2. The CDR3 is 18 residues long. V was pared by 4 bases and J by 0 bases, with 13 bases of the junction left unmatched. Germline lookup yields CDR1 ENHRY and CDR2 SYGVKD. Written as DNA, the CDR3 is TGTGCCATCAGTGCCGACACCGGGGGGGCGTACCACCAAGAGACCCAGTACTTC. Residues: CAISADTGGAYHQETQYF.

V and J are TRBV4-2 and TRBJ2-3; 14 bases line up with TRBD2. Germline CDR1 and CDR2: LGHNA and YNFKEQ. CDR3 length equals 20 residues. The J segment lost 0 bases and the V segment lost 0 bases, leaving 8 bases of the junction unmatched. CDR3 nucleotides: TGTGCCAGCAGCCAAGAGTTGACTAGCGGGGGGGGTCCTAGCACAGATACGCAGTATTTT. Protein sequence: CASSQELTSGGGPSTDTQYF.

This clone has a single count. V usage is TRBV28 and J usage is TRBJ1-2; perhaps TRBD1 as D (5 bases). The V and J ends lost 1 base and 8 bases respectively, with 14 bases between them. The CDR3 has 14 residues. Germline V gene lookup returns CDR1 MDHEN and CDR2 SYDVKM. This CDR3 reads CASSLLPRVGGYTF. CDR3 nucleotides: TGTGCCAGCAGTTTATTACCCAGGGTCGGAGGCTACACCTTC.

The V call is TRBV4-1, the J call TRBJ1-5; D gene unclear. The V end was cut by 1 base, the J end by 2 bases, with 15 bases between. Germline values: CDR1 MGHRA, CDR2 YSYEKL. There are 17 residues in the CDR3. The CDR3 nucleotides read TGCGCCAGCAGCCAAGCCGCGGGGAGGATTGGCAATCAGCCCCAGCATTTT. Encoded protein: CASSQAAGRIGNQPQHF.

The V call is TRBV5-1, the J call TRBJ2-7; 7 bases agree with TRBD1. Germline V CDR1 and CDR2: SGHRS, YFSETQ. This CDR3 is built from 13 residues. Trimming cost V 4 bases and J 5 bases; bases outside gene matches: 6. The CDR3 here is CASSPYRGNEQYF. The CDR3 DNA is TGCGCCAGCAGCCCTTACAGGGGAAACGAGCAGTACTTC.

The chain combines TRBV30 with TRBJ2-2; D is ambiguous. V was trimmed by 0 bases and J by 7 bases, leaving 3 bases between them. The CDR3 loop spans 11 amino acids. Germline V lookup: CDR1 GTSNPN, CDR2 SVGIG (reference sequence). The CDR3: CAWSVGGELFF. CDR3 DNA: TGTGCCTGGAGTGTCGGCGGGGAGCTGTTTTTT.

V usage is TRBV7-6 and J usage is TRBJ2-1, with a possible D match to TRBD2 (8 bases). The CDR3 spans 16 residues. The germline gives CDR1 SGHVS, CDR2 FNYEAQ. The ends were cut back, 5 bases at V and 9 bases at J, with 23 bases in the middle. The CDR3 coding sequence is TGTGCCAGCAGCCGAGAGACAGGGCTCGGGAGGGGTGAGCAGTTCTTC. It codes for CASSRETGLGRGEQFF.

This chain joins TRBV19 and TRBJ2-1; 8 nucleotides align to TRBD2. V was pared by 3 bases and J by 10 bases, with 5 bases of the junction left unmatched. CDR3 length: 13 amino acids. Germline CDR1 is LNHDA and CDR2 is SQIVND (reference sequence). CDR3 residues: CASSIVGGEEQFF. The CDR3 DNA reads TGTGCCAGTAGTATCGTCGGGGGGGAAGAGCAGTTCTTC.

The chain carries TRBV19 and TRBJ1-2; D is uncertain. Trimming removed 1 base from V and 0 bases from J, with 9 bases in between. This CDR3 has 15 amino acids. The germline V gene encodes CDR1 LNHDA and CDR2 SQIVND (reference sequence). The CDR3 here is CASSIGGFANYGYTF. The CDR3 DNA follows: TGTGCCAGTAGTATAGGAGGGTTCGCTAACTATGGCTACACCTTC. The whole variable domain, filled in from reference TRBV19 and TRBJ1-2, reads DGGITQSPKYLFRKEGQNVTLSCEQNLNHDAMYWYRQDPGQGLRLIYYSQIVNDFQKGDIAEGYSVSREKKESFPLTVTSAQKNPTAFYLCASSIGGFANYGYTFGSGTRLTVV.

This chain connects TRBV19 to TRBJ1-3, with D perhaps matching TRBD1 (6 bases). Per the germline V gene, CDR1 is LNHDA and CDR2 is SQIVND (reference sequence). Trimming removed 5 bases from V and 9 bases from J, with 14 bases in between. The CDR3 covers 13 residues. CDR3 DNA sequence: TGTGCCAGTAGTCAAGCCCCAGGGGCCACCATATATTTT. Its protein is CASSQAPGATIYF.

The V call is TRBV11-2, the J call TRBJ2-3; tentative D call: TRBD2 (5 bases). Germline V gene sequence: CDR1 SGHAT, CDR2 FQNNGV. This CDR3 contains 16 residues. V lost 5 bases and J 1 base, leaving 16 bases between the germline ends. The CDR3 is CASSPRTDGGTDTQYF. In nucleotides, the CDR3 is TGTGCCAGCAGCCCACGGACTGACGGCGGCACAGATACGCAGTATTTT.

J is TRBJ1-2 and V is TRBV5-4, with TRBD1 identical over 9 bases. Germline V gene data show CDR1 as SGHNT and CDR2 as YYREEE (reference sequence). After removal of 0 bases from V and 4 bases from J, the junction contained 4 bases not matched to a gene. The CDR3 loop spans 15 amino acids. CDR3 DNA sequence: TGTGCCAGCAGCTTGGAGGGACAGGGTACCTATGGCTACACCTTC. Amino acid sequence: CASSLEGQGTYGYTF.

The chain is built from TRBV10-3 and TRBJ2-3, with 7 positions matching TRBD1. This CDR3 comprises 17 residues. Germline V gene lookup returns CDR1 ENHRY and CDR2 SYGVKD. V gave up 2 bases and J gave up 4 bases; unmatched junction bases: 12. The DNA of the CDR3 is TGTGCCATCAGTGAGGAAGGGGGCCCGCCCAGCCCAGATACGCAGTATTTT. As protein: CAISEEGGPPSPDTQYF.

The V gene is TRBV4-2, the J gene TRBJ2-5; D is perhaps TRBD1 (6 bases). Looked up from germline, CDR1 is LGHNA and CDR2 is YNFKEQ. The CDR3 runs to 15 residues. V lost 0 bases and J 2 bases, leaving 10 bases between the germline ends. CDR3 nucleotides: TGTGCCAGCAGCCAAGAGGCAGGGGCACAAGAGACCCAGTACTTC. Protein product: CASSQEAGAQETQYF.

This chain connects TRBV18 to TRBJ1-5; 10 bases align to TRBD1. The trim removed 3 bases at V and 4 bases at J, leaving 3 bases unmatched. CDR1 and CDR2 from the germline V gene are KGHSH and LQKENI. The CDR3 has 15 amino acids. For the CDR3, the DNA is TGTGCCAGCTCACCGGGACAGGGGAGGAATCAGCCCCAGCATTTT. Translation: CASSPGQGRNQPQHF.

The chain couples TRBV10-3 to TRBJ2-3; D perhaps matches TRBD2 (6 bases). The germline V and J ends were trimmed by 6 bases and 1 base, with 14 bases remaining between them. CDR3 size: 15 residues. CDR1 and CDR2 from the germline V gene are ENHRY and SYGVKD. CDR3 bases: TGTGCCATCAGCCAAGTACCGGGGGGCACAGATACGCAGTATTTT. As protein: CAISQVPGGTDTQYF.

The chain links TRBV14 to TRBJ2-3; TRBD2 agrees at 9 bases. The junction had 8 bases not matched to a gene; V was cut back by 4 bases and J by 6 bases. This CDR3 is built from 15 residues. Germline CDR1 SGHDN, CDR2 FVKESK. The CDR3 DNA is TGTGCCAGCAGCCCCCTAGCGGGGTTGGGGGATACGCAGTATTTT. This gives the protein CASSPLAGLGDTQYF. Looking up the rest from reference TRBV14 and TRBJ2-3 gives the full variable domain: EAGVTQFPSHSVIEKGQTVTLRCDPISGHDNLYWYRRVMGKEIKFLLHFVKESKQDESGMPNNRFLAERTGGTYSTLKVQPAELEDSGVYFCASSPLAGLGDTQYFGPGTRLTVL.

This chain connects TRBV7-6 to TRBJ2-1; TRBD2 matches 10 bases. The germline CDR1 and CDR2 sequences are SGHVS and FNYEAQ. J lost 6 bases, V lost 5 bases, and 7 bases had no gene match. There are 15 residues in the CDR3. The CDR3 is CASSPLAGGGNEQFF. CDR3 DNA: TGTGCCAGCAGCCCCTTAGCGGGGGGTGGCAATGAGCAGTTCTTC.

This clone has just one count. This rearrangement joins TRBV5-8 to TRBJ1-6; D gene ambiguous. Trimming left V 3 bases short and J 4 bases short, with 14 bases between. The CDR3 sequence is 16 residues long. Germline CDR1 SGHTS, CDR2 YDEGEE. The CDR3 sequence is CASSSREWAYNSPLHF. Here the CDR3 DNA reads TGTGCCAGCAGCTCTCGCGAGTGGGCATATAATTCACCCCTCCACTTT.

CDR3 loop: CATKKQGSVPSPLHF. The CDR3 bases are TGTGCCACAAAAAAACAGGGGTCGGTTCCTTCACCCCTCCACTTT. V gene TRBV6-5 combines with J gene TRBJ1-6; 7 bases agree with TRBD1. V shed 10 bases and J 9 bases; nucleotides not matched to a gene: 15. The CDR3 totals 15 residues. Per germline, CDR1 MNHEY and CDR2 SVGAGI.

The chain carries TRBV9 and TRBJ2-3; D is perhaps TRBD1 (6 bases). CDR1 and CDR2 from the germline V gene are SGDLS and YYNGEE. This CDR3 is built from 16 residues. V lost 3 bases and J 1 base, leaving 15 bases between the germline ends. The CDR3 sequence is CASSGRSGVRTDTQYF. DNA of the CDR3: TGTGCCAGCAGCGGACGATCAGGGGTGCGCACAGATACGCAGTATTTT.

The rearrangement joins TRBV6-6 to TRBJ2-5; TRBD1 matches at 11 bases. Germline trimming cut 6 bases from V and 3 bases from J; bases unmatched to any gene: 6. Germline lookup yields CDR1 MNHNY and CDR2 SVGAGI (reference sequence). This CDR3 is built from 15 residues. In nucleotides, the CDR3 is TGTGCCAGCAGAAACCGGGGACAGGGGGAAGAGACCCAGTACTTC. It codes for CASRNRGQGEETQYF.

V and J are TRBV18 and TRBJ2-1; perhaps TRBD1 as D (7 bases). Germline V gives CDR1 KGHSH, CDR2 LQKENI. The CDR3 is made up of 13 amino acids. V was clipped by 2 bases and J by 9 bases, with 11 bases between them. The CDR3 protein is CASSPGTAGEQFF. DNA for the CDR3: TGTGCCAGCTCACCAGGGACAGCGGGTGAGCAGTTCTTC.

The chain joins TRBV5-1 to TRBJ1-3; tentative D call: TRBD1 (6 bases). V was shortened by 4 bases and J by 2 bases, with 10 bases between the two germline ends. Germline loops: CDR1 SGHRS, CDR2 YFSETQ. The CDR3 sequence is 14 residues long. CDR3 sequence (DNA): TGCGCCAGCAGCCCACAGGGACCTGGAAACACCATATATTTT. This translates into CASSPQGPGNTIYF.

V is TRBV29-1 and J is TRBJ1-1; 9 nucleotides align to TRBD1. The V gene end was trimmed by 7 bases and the J gene end by 2 bases; junction bases not matched to a gene: 5. This CDR3 region has 13 residues. Germline-derived CDR1 and CDR2 are SQVTM and ANQGSEA. The CDR3 DNA reads as TGCAGCGGGGGGGACAGGGAAAACACTGAAGCTTTCTTT. Encoded protein: CSGGDRENTEAFF.

This chain links TRBV27 with TRBJ1-4, with D uncertain. Trimming took 3 bases from V and 0 from J, leaving 11 bases between them. In germline, CDR1 is MNHEY, CDR2 SMNVEV (reference sequence). This CDR3 has 16 residues. The CDR3 is CASSFTGSATNEKLFF. The CDR3 DNA reads as TGTGCCAGCAGTTTTACCGGTAGTGCAACTAATGAAAAACTGTTTTTT.

This rearrangement joins TRBV27 to TRBJ1-5; 7 nucleotides match TRBD1. Germline CDR1 MNHEY, CDR2 SMNVEV (reference sequence). The CDR3 extends over 15 amino acids. Trimming at V came to 5 bases and at J to 3 bases, leaving 7 bases not matched to a gene. Written as DNA, the CDR3 is TGTGCCAGCAGTGAACAGGGACAGCTCAATCAGCCCCAGCATTTT. This translates into CASSEQGQLNQPQHF.

The chain is built from TRBV15 and TRBJ2-7; 8 bases are a match to TRBD1. J gave up 3 bases and V 0 bases, and 1 base lay outside the gene matches. Per the germline V gene, CDR1 is LNHNV and CDR2 is YYDKDF (reference sequence). CDR3 length: 14 residues. CDR3 region: CATSREGQDYEQYF. CDR3 nucleotides: TGTGCCACCAGCAGAGAGGGACAGGACTACGAGCAGTACTTC.